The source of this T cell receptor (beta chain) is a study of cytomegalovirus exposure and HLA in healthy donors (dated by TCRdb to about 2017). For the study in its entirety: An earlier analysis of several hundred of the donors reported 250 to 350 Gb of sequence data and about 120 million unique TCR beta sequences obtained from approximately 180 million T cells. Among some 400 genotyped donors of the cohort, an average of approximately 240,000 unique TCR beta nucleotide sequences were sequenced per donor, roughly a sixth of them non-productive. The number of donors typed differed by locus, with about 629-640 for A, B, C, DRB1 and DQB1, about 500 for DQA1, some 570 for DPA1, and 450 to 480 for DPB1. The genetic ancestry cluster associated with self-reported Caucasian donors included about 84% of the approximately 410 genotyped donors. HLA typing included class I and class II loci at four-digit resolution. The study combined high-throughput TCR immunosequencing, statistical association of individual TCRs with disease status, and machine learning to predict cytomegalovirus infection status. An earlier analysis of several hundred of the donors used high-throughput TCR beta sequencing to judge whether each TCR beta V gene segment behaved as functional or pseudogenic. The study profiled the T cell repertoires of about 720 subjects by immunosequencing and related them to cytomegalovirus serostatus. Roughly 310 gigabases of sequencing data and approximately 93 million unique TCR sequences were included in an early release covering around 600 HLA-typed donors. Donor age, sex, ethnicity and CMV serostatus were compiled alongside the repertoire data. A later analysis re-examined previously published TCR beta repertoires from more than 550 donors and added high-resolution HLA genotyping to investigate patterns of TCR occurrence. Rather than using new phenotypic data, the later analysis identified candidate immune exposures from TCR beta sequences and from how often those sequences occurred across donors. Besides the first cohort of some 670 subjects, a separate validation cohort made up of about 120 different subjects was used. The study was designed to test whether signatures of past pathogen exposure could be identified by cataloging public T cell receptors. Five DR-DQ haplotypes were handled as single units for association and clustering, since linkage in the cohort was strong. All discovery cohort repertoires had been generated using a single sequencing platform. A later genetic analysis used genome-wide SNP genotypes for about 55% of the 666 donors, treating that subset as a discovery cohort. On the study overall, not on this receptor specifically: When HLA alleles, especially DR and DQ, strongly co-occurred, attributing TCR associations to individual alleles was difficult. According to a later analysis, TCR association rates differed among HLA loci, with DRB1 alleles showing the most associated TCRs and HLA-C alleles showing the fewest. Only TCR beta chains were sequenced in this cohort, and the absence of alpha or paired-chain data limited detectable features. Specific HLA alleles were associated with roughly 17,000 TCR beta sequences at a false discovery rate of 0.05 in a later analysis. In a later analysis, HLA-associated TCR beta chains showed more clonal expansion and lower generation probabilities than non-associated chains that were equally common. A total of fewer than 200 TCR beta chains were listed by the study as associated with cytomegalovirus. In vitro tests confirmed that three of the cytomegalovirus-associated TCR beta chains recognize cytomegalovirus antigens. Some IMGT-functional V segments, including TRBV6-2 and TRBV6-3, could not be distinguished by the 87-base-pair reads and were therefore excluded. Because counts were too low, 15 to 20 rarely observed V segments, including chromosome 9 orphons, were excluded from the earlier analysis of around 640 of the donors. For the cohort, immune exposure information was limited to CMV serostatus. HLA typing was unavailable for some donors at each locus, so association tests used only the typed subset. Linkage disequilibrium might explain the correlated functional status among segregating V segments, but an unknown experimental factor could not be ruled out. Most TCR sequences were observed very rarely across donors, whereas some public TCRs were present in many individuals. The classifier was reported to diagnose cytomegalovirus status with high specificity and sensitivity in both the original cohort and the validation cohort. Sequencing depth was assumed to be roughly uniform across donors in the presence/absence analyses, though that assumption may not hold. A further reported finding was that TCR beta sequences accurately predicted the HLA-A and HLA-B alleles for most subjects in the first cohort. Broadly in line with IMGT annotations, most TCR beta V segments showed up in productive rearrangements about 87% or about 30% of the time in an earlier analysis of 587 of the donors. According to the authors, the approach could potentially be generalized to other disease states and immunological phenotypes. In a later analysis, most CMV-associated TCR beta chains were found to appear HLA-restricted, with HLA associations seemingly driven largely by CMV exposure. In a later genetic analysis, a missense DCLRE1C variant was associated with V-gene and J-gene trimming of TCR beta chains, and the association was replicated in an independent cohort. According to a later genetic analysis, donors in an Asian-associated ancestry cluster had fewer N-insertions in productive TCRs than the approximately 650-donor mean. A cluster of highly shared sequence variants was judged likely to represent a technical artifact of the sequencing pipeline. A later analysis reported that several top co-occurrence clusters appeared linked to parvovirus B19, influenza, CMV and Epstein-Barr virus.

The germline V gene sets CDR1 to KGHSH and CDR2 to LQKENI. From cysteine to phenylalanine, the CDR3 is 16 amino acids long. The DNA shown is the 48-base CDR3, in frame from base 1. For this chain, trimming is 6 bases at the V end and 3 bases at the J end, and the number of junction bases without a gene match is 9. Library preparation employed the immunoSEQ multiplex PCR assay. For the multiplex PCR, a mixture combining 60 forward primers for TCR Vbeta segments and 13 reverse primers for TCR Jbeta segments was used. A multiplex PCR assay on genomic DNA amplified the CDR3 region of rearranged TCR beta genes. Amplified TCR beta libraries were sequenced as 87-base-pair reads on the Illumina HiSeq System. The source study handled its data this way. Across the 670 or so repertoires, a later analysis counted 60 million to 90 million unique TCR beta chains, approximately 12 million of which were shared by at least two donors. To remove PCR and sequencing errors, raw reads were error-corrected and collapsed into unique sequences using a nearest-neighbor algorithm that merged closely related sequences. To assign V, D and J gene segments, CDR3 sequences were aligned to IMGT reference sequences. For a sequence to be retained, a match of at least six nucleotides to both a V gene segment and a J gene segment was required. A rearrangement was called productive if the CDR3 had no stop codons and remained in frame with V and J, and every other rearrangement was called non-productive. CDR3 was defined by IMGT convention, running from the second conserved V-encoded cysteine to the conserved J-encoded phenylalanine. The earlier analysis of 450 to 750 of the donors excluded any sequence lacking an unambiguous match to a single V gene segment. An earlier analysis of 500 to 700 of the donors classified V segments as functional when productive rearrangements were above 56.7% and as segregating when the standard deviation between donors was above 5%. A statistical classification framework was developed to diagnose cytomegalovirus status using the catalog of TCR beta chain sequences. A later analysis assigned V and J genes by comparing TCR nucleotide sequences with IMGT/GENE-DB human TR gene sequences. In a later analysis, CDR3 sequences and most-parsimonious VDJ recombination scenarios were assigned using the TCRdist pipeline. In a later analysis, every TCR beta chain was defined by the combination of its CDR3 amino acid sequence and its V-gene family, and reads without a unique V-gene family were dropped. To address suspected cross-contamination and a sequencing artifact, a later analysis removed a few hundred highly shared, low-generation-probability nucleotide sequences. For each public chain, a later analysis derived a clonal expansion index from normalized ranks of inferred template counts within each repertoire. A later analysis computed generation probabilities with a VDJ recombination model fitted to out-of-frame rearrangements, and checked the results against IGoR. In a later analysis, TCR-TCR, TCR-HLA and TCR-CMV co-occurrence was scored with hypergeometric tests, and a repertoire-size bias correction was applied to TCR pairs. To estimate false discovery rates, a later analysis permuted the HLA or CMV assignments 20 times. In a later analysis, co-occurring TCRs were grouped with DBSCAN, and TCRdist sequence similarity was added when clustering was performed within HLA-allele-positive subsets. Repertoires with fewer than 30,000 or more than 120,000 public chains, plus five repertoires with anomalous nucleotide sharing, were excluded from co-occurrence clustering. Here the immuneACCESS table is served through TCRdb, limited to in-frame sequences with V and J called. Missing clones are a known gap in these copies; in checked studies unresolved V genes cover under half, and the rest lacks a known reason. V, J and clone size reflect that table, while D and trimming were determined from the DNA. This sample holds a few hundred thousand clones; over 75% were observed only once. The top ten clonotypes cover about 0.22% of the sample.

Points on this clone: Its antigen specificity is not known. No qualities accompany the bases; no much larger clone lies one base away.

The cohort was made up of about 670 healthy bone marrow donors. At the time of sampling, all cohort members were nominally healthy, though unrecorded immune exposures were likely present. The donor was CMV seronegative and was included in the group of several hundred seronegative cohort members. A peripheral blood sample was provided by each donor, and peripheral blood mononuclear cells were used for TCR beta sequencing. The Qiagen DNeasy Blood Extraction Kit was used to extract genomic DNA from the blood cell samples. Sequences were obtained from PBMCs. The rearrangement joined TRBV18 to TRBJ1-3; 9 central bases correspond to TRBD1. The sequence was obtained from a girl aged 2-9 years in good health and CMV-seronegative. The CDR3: CASSLQQGASGNTIYF. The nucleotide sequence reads TGTGCCAGCTCGCTTCAACAGGGGGCGAGTGGAAACACCATATATTTT.